This T cell receptor (beta chain) was sequenced during a study of T cells in Graves' hyperthyroidism and ophthalmopathy. Study-level findings and limits: From stable hyperthyroidism, ophthalmopathy was set apart by a 13 V-J model. Most clonotypes expanded in thyroid above 0.001 were likewise present in blood.

This clonotype occurred many times. Its antigen is not identified. Stable Graves' hyperthyroidism meant no ophthalmopathy progression within 18 months. Based on clinical symptoms, serum thyroxine and TRAb, thyroid ultrasound and orbital computed tomography, diagnoses were reached. RNA transcripts yielded amplified TCR beta CDR3 regions. With the HTBI primer set, the TCR CDR3 went through a first round of RT-PCR. TCRdb re-called the multiplex PCR reads through MiXCR, storing one row per CDR3 protein. The table records a few hundred thousand distinct CDR3 sequences, 15% to 19% of them present only once. Per the germline V gene, CDR1 is DFQATT and CDR2 is SNEGSKA (reference sequence). This CDR3 spans 14 amino acids. J was trimmed by 4 bases and V by 3 bases; bases with no gene match: 8.

V is TRBV20-1 and J is TRBJ2-7; 8 nucleotides agree with TRBD2. Sequenced sample: blood. This TCR derives from a woman between 18 and 30 years old with Graves' hyperthyroidism. Here the CDR3 DNA reads TGCAGTGCTAGTTCCGGGAGGGCCAGGTACGAGCAGTACTTC. This sequence encodes CSASSGRARYEQYF.